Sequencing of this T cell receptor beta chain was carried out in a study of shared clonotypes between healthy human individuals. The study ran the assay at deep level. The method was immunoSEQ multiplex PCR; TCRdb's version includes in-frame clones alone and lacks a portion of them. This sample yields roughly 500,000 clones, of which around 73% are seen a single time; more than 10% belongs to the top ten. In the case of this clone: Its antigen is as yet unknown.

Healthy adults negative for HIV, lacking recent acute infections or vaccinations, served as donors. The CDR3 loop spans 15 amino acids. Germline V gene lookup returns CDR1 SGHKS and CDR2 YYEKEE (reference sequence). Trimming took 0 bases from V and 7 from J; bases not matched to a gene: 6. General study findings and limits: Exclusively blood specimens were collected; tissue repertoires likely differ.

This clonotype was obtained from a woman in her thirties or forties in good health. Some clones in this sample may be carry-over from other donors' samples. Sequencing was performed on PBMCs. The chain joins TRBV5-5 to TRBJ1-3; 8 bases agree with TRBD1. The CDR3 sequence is CASSLAGTGSNTIYF. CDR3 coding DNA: TGTGCCAGCAGCTTGGCGGGGACAGGATCCAACACCATATATTTT.